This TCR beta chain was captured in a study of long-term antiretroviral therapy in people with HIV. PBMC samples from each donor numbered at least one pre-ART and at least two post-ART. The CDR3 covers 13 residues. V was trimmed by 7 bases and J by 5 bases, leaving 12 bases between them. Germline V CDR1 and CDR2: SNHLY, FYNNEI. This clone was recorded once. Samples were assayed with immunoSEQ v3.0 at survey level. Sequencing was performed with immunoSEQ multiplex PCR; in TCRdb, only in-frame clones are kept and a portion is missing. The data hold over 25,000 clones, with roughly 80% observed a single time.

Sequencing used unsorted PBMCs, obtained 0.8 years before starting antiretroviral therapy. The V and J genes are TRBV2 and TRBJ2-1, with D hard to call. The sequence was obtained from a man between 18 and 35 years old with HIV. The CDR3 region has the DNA TGTGCCAGCACAAGAGCCTACAACAATGAGCAGTTCTTC. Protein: CASTRAYNNEQFF.